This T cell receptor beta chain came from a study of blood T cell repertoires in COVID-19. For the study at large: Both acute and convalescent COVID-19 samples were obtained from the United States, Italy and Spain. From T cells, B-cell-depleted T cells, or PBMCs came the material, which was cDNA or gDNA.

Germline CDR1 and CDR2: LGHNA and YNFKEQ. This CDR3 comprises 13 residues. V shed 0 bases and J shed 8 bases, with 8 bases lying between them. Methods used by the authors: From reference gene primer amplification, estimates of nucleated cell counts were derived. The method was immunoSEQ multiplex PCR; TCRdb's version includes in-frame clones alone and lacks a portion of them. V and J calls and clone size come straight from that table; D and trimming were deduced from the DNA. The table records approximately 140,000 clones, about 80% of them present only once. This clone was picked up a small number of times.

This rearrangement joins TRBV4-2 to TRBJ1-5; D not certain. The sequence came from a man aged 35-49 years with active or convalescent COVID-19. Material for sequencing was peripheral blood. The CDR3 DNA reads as TGTGCCAGCAGCCAAGAAGCAGGCAAGCCCCAGCATTTT. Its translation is CASSQEAGKPQHF.